The sequence of this T cell receptor (beta chain) was determined in a study of siplizumab effects on memory and regulatory T cells. The CDR3 loop spans 18 amino acids. Germline CDR1 reads LNHNV; CDR2 reads YYDKDF (reference sequence). The V segment lost 6 bases and the J segment 0 bases; nucleotides outside the gene matches: 7. Every sample had about 9.3 x 10^4 of its TCR templates assayed. Some clones are missing from TCRdb's copy, which holds only in-frame ones; the method was immunoSEQ multiplex PCR. Of 100,000 or so clones in the sample, roughly 91% were seen once. The chain links TRBV15 to TRBJ2-4, with 14 bases matching TRBD2. Material: CD4+ T cells sorted from blood. This receptor was identified in a human donor in good health. CDR3 residues: CATRDPGLAGVAKNIQYF. The CDR3 coding sequence is TGTGCCACCAGGGATCCGGGACTAGCGGGAGTAGCCAAAAACATTCAGTACTTC.